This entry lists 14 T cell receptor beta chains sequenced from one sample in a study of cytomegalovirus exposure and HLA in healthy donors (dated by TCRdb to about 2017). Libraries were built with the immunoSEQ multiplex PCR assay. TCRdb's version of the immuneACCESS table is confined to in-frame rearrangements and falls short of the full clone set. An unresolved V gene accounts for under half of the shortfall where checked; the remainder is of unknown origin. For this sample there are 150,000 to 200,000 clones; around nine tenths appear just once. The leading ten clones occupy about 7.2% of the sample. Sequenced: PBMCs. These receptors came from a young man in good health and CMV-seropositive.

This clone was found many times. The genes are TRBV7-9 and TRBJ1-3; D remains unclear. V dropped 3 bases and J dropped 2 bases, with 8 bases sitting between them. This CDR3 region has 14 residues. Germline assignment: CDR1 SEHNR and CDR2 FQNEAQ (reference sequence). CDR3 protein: CASSFWVAGNTIYF. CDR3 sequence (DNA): TGTGCCAGCAGCTTTTGGGTGGCTGGAAACACCATATATTTT.

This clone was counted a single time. CDR3 sequence (DNA): TGTGCCACCAGCAGCCAGCGGGGGGGGAGCACAGATACGCAGTATTTT. Encoded protein: CATSSQRGGSTDTQYF. This sequence joins TRBV15 and TRBJ2-3; the match to TRBD2 covers 10 bases. The CDR3 sequence is 16 residues long. CDR1 and CDR2 from the germline V gene are LNHNV and YYDKDF (reference sequence). V dropped 3 bases and J dropped 0; count of bases not matched to a gene: 3.

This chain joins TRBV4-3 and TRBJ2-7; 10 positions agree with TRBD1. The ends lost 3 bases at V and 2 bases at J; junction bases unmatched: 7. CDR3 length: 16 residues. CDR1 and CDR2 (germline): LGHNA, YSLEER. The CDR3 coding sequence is TGCGCCAGCAGCCATTCCGGGACAGGGGAAACCTACGAGCAGTACTTC. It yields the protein CASSHSGTGETYEQYF.

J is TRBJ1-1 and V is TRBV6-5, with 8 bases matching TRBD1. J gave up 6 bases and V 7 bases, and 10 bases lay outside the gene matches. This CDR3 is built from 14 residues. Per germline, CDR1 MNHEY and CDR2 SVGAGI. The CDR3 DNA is TGTGCCAGCAAACCCGGACAGGGCGTGGCTGAAGCTTTCTTT. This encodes CASKPGQGVAEAFF.

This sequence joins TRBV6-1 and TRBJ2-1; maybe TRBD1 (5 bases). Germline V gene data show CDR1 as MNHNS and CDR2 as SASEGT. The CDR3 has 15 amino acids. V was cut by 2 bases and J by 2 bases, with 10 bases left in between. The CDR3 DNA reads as TGTGCCAGCAGTGAAATTGGGGCCCCCTACAATGAGCAGTTCTTC. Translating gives CASSEIGAPYNEQFF.

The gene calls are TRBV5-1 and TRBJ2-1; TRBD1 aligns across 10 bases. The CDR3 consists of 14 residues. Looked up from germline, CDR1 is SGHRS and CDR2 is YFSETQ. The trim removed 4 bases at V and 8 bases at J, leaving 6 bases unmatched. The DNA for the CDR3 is TGCGCCAGCAGCACCCGACAGGGGGCTGATGAGCAGTTCTTC. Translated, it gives CASSTRQGADEQFF.

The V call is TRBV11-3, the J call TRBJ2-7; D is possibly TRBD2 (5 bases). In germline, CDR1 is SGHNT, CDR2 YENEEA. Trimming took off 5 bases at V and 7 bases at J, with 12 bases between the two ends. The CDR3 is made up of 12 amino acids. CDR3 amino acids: CASSLGGVEQYF. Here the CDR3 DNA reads TGTGCCAGCAGCCTCGGAGGTGTGGAGCAGTACTTC.

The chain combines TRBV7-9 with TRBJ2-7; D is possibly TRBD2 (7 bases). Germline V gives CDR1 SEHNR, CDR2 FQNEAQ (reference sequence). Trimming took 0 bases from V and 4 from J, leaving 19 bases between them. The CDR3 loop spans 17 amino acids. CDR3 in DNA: TGTGCCAGCAGCTTAGCGGGGCACAGGGAGGGCAATTACGAGCAGTACTTC. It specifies CASSLAGHREGNYEQYF.

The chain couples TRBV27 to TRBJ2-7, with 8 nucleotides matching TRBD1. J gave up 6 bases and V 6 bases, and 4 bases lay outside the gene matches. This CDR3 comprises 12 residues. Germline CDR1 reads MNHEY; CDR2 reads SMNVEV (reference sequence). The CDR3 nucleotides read TGTGCCAGCAGGACAGGGGCTCTCGAGCAGTACTTC. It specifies CASRTGALEQYF.

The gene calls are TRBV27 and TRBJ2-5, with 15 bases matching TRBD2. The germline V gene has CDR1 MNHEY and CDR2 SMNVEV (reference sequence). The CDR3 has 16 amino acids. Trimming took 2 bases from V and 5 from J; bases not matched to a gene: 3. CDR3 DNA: TGTGCCAGCAGTTTAGGGACTAGCGGGGGGCGGGAGACCCAGTACTTC. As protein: CASSLGTSGGRETQYF.

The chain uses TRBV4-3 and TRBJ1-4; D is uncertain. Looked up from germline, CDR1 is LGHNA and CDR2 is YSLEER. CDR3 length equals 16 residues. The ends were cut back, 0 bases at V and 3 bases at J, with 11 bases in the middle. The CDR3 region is CASSQDRAGANEKLFF. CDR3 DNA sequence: TGCGCCAGCAGCCAAGACCGGGCGGGAGCTAATGAAAAACTGTTTTTT.

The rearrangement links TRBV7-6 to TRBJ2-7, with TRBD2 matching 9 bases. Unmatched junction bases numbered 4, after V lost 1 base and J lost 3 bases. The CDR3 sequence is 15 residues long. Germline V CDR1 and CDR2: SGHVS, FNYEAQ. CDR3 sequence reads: CASSLEASGNYEQYF. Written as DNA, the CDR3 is TGTGCCAGCAGCTTAGAGGCTAGCGGGAACTACGAGCAGTACTTC.

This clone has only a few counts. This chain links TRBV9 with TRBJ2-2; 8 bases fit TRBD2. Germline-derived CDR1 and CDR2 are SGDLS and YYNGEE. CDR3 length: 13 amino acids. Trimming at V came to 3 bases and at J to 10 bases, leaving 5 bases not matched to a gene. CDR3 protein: CASSAAGAEELFF. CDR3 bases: TGTGCCAGCAGCGCAGCGGGGGCGGAGGAGCTGTTTTTT.

The CDR3 bases are TGTGCCAGTAGTCCTTTATCAGGGGGTGGGTACAATGAGCAGTTCTTC. As protein: CASSPLSGGGYNEQFF. V and J are TRBV19 and TRBJ2-1, with 7 bases that match TRBD1. J lost 4 bases, V lost 5 bases, and 11 bases had no gene match. The germline V gene encodes CDR1 LNHDA and CDR2 SQIVND (reference sequence). This CDR3 region has 16 residues.